This T cell receptor beta chain was captured by sequencing in a study of blood T cell repertoires in COVID-19. J lost 5 bases, V lost 5 bases, and 3 bases had no gene match. Per the germline V gene, CDR1 is ENHRY and CDR2 is SYGVKD. The CDR3 length is 13 residues. Here immunoSEQ multiplex PCR was the method, and the copy in TCRdb shows in-frame clones only, minus some. The table records approximately 300,000 clones, 86% of them present only once. The gene calls are TRBV10-3 and TRBJ2-7; 10 nucleotides line up with TRBD1. The sequence was collected from a woman under 30 who had recovered from COVID-19. Sequencing was done on a sample of PBMCs or T cells enriched from blood (not recorded which). The CDR3 DNA reads as TGTGCCATCAGTTCCGGGACAGGGGACGAGCAGTACTTC. Amino acid sequence: CAISSGTGDEQYF.